This TCR beta chain was observed in a study of radiotherapy plus CTLA-4 blockade in lung cancer. The repertoire was sequenced with immunoSEQ multiplex PCR; TCRdb's copy has only in-frame clones and lacks some. The sample yields about 48,000 clones, 80% to 90% seen once. Concerning this clone itself: The antigen remains unidentified.

Study results and limitations: After radiotherapy and ipilimumab, tumor-derived clones expanded in peripheral blood.

In germline, CDR1 is SGHVS, CDR2 FNYEAQ. The CDR3 totals 13 residues. V lost 4 bases, J lost 10 bases, and 3 bases stayed unmatched. Focal radiation plus CTLA-4 blockade with ipilimumab was given to patients with chemo-refractory metastatic non-small-cell lung cancer. The sample in question was peripheral blood, obtained from a patient treated with radiotherapy plus ipilimumab. V usage is TRBV7-6 and J usage is TRBJ1-6, with TRBD1 identical over 8 bases. The sequence was obtained from a human donor with non-small cell lung cancer that progressed on radiotherapy plus ipilimumab. Some clones in this sample may be carry-over from other donors' samples. CDR3 loop: CASSSRGLSPLHF. The CDR3 bases are TGTGCCAGCAGCTCCAGGGGGCTATCACCCCTCCACTTT.